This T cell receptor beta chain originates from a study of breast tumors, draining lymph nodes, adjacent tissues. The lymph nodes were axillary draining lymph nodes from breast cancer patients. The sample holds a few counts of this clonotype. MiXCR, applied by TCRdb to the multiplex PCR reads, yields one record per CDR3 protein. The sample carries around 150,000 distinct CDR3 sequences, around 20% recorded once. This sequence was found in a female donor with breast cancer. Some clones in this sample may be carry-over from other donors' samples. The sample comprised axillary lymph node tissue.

The CDR3 region has the DNA TGTGCCACCAGTGGCTCGGGACAGATAAATCAGCCCCAGCATTTT. This encodes CATSGSGQINQPQHF. The chain links TRBV24-1 to TRBJ1-5; 7 bases map to TRBD1. The CDR3 is made up of 15 amino acids. Losses at the gene ends were 5 bases for V and 4 bases for J; bases not matched to a gene: 7. Per the germline V gene, CDR1 is KGHDR and CDR2 is SFDVKD.